This TCR beta chain stems from a study of regulatory T cells in long-lasting Graves disease. Study in general: The study counted Graves' disease as persistent given over 5 years of antithyroid drugs and positive TSH receptor antibodies.

The time point denotes: persistent/refractory GD, antithyroid drugs over 5 years with positive TRAb. The authors made the TCR library using RNA they extracted from PBMCs. Trimming stripped 1 base from V and 4 bases from J, with 5 bases between. This CDR3 is 12 amino acids long. From germline, CDR1 is SEHNR and CDR2 FQNEAQ (reference sequence). Arm-PCR of CDR3 regions and iRepertoire HTBI primers were the basis on which TCR beta libraries were built. TCRdb reprocessed the multiplex PCR reads via MiXCR and lists one record per CDR3 protein. The sample includes approximately 360,000 distinct CDR3 sequences, roughly 25% of them seen just once. This clonotype was detected a few times.

This chain joins TRBV7-9 and TRBJ2-7, with D unresolved. The specimen comprised peripheral blood mononuclear cells (PBMCs), sampled when the disease was refractory, from a patient treated with antithyroid drugs. The receptor was derived from a woman aged 40-49 years with Graves disease. The CDR3 coding sequence is TGTGCCAGCAGCTTAGTGCAGTACGAGCAGTACTTC. Translating gives CASSLVQYEQYF. The full variable domain, in which reference TRBV7-9 and TRBJ2-7 provide the parts outside the CDR3, is DTGVSQNPRHKITKRGQNVTFRCDPISEHNRLYWYRQTLGQGPEFLTYFQNEAQLEKSRLLSDRFSAERPKGSFSTLEIQRTEQGDSAMYLCASSLVQYEQYFGPGTRLTVT.